The clone carrying this T cell receptor (beta chain) has a handful of counts. The entry originates in a study of OX40 agonist ivuxolimab in advanced cancers. CDR3 length: 14 residues. CDR1 is SEHNR, CDR2 FQNEAQ, per germline (reference sequence). V lost 5 bases, J lost 0 bases, and 11 bases lay in between. Libraries were prepared by immunoSEQ multiplex PCR; TCRdb keeps only in-frame clonotypes and omits some of them. The data contain about 63,000 clones, 81% of them singletons. The material sequenced was CD4+ or CD8+ T cells sorted from blood, taken in a trial of the OX40 agonist ivuxolimab. The origin of this receptor is an adult with an advanced solid tumor such as melanoma, head and neck, liver or kidney cancer. V gene TRBV7-9 combines with J gene TRBJ2-7; D unclear. This CDR3 is CASSNDPTSYEQYF. DNA of the CDR3: TGTGCCAGCAGCAACGACCCTACCTCCTACGAGCAGTACTTC.